What follows describes a single T cell receptor beta chain. Its matching antigen is unknown. The data belong to a study of shared clonotypes between healthy human individuals. Study-level results: A generally larger estimated richness was seen in naive subsets than in memory subsets. An expected dependence of interdonor clonotype sharing on sequencing depth was noted. When naive CD4 clonotypes were compared across a few donors, roughly 4.9% were shared.

The donors were adults (healthy and HIV-negative) with no recent acute infections or vaccinations. Some clones are missing from TCRdb's copy, which holds only in-frame ones; the method was immunoSEQ multiplex PCR. The profile shows around 2.1 million clones, around 95% of them singletons. The receptor comes from a man aged 18 to 29 in good health. The material sequenced was naive CD4+ T cells sorted from blood. Stated subset: CD45RA+ positively selected.

DNA for the CDR3: TGTGCCAGTTCCGGCTCTGGAAACACCATATATTTT. Its translation is CASSGSGNTIYF. The rearrangement uses TRBV5-6 and TRBJ1-3; D unresolved. The V end was cut by 8 bases, the J end by 0 bases, with 6 bases between. The CDR3 is 12 amino acids. Germline CDR1 is SGHDT and CDR2 is YYEEEE.